Listed below are T cell receptor beta chains from one sample, sequenced in a study of cytomegalovirus exposure and HLA in healthy donors. The assay was immunoSEQ multiplex PCR, and TCRdb's table has in-frame clones only and misses some. This specimen shows 40,000 or so clones; the ten leading clones hold 1% to 1.5%. The sequenced sample was PBMCs. The receptors originated from a man aged 25 to 40 in good health and CMV-seronegative. Both conserved end residues are part of each CDR3. A D gene is named only where the DNA matches it firmly.

d_call | cdr3_length | j_call | v_call | cdr3_nt | cdr3_aa
TRBD1 | 14 | TRBJ1-2 | TRBV14 | TGTGCCAGCAGCCCGAGGACAGGTCCGTATGGCTACACCTTC | CASSPRTGPYGYTF
- | 14 | TRBJ2-7 | TRBV30 | TGTGCCTGGAGTGTCGGCGGGGTAACCTACGAGCAGTACTTC | CAWSVGGVTYEQYF
- | 15 | TRBJ1-5 | TRBV5-3 | TGTGCCAGAAGCTTCATCGACAGGCTAAATCAGCCCCAGCATTTT | CARSFIDRLNQPQHF
TRBD2 | 15 | TRBJ2-3 | TRBV5-1 | TGCGCCAGCAGCAGAACGGGAGGGCCGGGAGATACGCAGTATTTT | CASSRTGGPGDTQYF
- | 13 | TRBJ1-6 | TRBV29-1 | - | CSVGGGNNSPLHF
TRBD2 | 16 | TRBJ2-1 | TRBV19 | TGTGCCAGTAGTATAGTCCGGACTAGCGGGGGGAATGAGCAGTTCTTC | CASSIVRTSGGNEQFF
TRBD1 | 12 | TRBJ2-7 | TRBV30 | TGTGCTGGAGGGGACAGGGCCGACGAGCAGTACTTC | CAGGDRADEQYF
TRBD1 | 13 | TRBJ1-2 | TRBV2 | TGTGCCAGCAGTGAAGACAGGGGGCTTGGCTACACCTTC | CASSEDRGLGYTF
- | 13 | TRBJ2-7 | TRBV11-2 | TGTGCCAGCAACGCGGACGCGGGTGGGGAGCAGTACTTC | CASNADAGGEQYF
- | 14 | TRBJ2-3 | TRBV10-3 | TGTGCCATCAGTGAGTCGGGACTCACGGATACGCAGTATTTT | CAISESGLTDTQYF
TRBD1 | 14 | TRBJ1-6 | TRBV9 | TGTGCCAGCAGCGCGACAGGGGGTAATTCACCCCTCCACTTT | CASSATGGNSPLHF
- | 12 | TRBJ2-5 | TRBV7-2 | TGTGCCAGCGGCCGCATCCCAGAGACCCAGTACTTC | CASGRIPETQYF
- | 13 | TRBJ1-1 | TRBV6-5 | TGTGCCAGCAGTTACGGCAAGAACACTGAAGCTTTCTTT | CASSYGKNTEAFF
- | 13 | TRBJ1-1 | TRBV6-1 | TGTGCCAGCAGTGATCAGGTGAACACTGAAGCTTTCTTT | CASSDQVNTEAFF
- | 16 | TRBJ2-7 | TRBV4-1 | TGCGCCAGCAGCCAAGAAGGCGGCGAGGGCACCTACGAGCAGTACTTC | CASSQEGGEGTYEQYF
- | 16 | TRBJ2-3 | TRBV4-3 | TGCGCCAGCAGCCAAGCCTTTGAACAGGGTCCAGATACGCAGTATTTT | CASSQAFEQGPDTQYF
TRBD1 | 18 | TRBJ1-6 | TRBV5-1 | TGCGCCAGCAGCTTGGACGGGACAGTTTCATCCTATAATTCACCCCTCCACTTT | CASSLDGTVSSYNSPLHF
TRBD2 | 18 | TRBJ2-3 | TRBV19 | TGTGCCAGTAGTATAGTAGGACTAGCGGGAGGGGGAACAGATACGCAGTATTTT | CASSIVGLAGGGTDTQYF
- | 14 | TRBJ2-7 | TRBV5-4 | TGTGCCAGCAGCCCCGGACTGGCGACGTACGAGCAGTACTTC | CASSPGLATYEQYF
TRBD1 | 14 | TRBJ1-4 | TRBV6-5 | TGTGCCAGCAGATCCGGGACAGCTAATGAAAAACTGTTTTTT | CASRSGTANEKLFF
TRBD1 | 15 | TRBJ2-7 | TRBV13 | TGTGCCAGCAGCCATGGACAGGGGCTCGGCTACGAGCAGTACTTC | CASSHGQGLGYEQYF
TRBD1 | 14 | TRBJ1-2 | TRBV19 | TGTGCCAGTAGGCTGCAACAGGGGGACTATGGCTACACCTTC | CASRLQQGDYGYTF
TRBD1 | 15 | TRBJ2-1 | TRBV29-1 | TGCAGCGTTGACCCGACAGGGGGTCTTTGGAATGAGCAGTTCTTC | CSVDPTGGLWNEQFF
- | 14 | TRBJ2-2 | TRBV25-1 | TGTGCCAGCAGTGAAAGTAGTAAATCCGGGGAGCTGTTTTTT | CASSESSKSGELFF
TRBD1 | 16 | TRBJ1-2 | TRBV4-3 | TGCGCCAGCAGCCAAGATCAGCGGACAGGGACCTATGGCTACACCTTC | CASSQDQRTGTYGYTF
TRBD2 | 15 | TRBJ2-1 | TRBV5-1 | TGCGCCAGCAGCTTAGCTAGCGGGAGTAGTAATGAGCAGTTCTTC | CASSLASGSSNEQFF
TRBD2 | 15 | TRBJ2-7 | TRBV4-1 | TGCGCCAGCAGCCAACCTCGTAGCGGGAGTTACGAGCAGTACTTC | CASSQPRSGSYEQYF
- | 18 | TRBJ2-2 | TRBV9 | TGTGCCAGCAGCGTAGGCCCCTCTAGTAGGCTCGACACCGGGGAGCTGTTTTTT | CASSVGPSSRLDTGELFF
TRBD1 | 17 | TRBJ2-7 | TRBV13 | TGTGCCAGCAGCTTAGGGGGGGCAGGGGGAACCCTCTACGAGCAGTACTTC | CASSLGGAGGTLYEQYF
- | 11 | TRBJ2-7 | TRBV29-1 | TGCAGCGTTGATTCAGGGCGGGAGCAGTACTTC | CSVDSGREQYF
- | 11 | TRBJ2-7 | TRBV6-6 | TGTGCCAGCAGCCAGACGGGGGAGCAGTACTTC | CASSQTGEQYF
- | 12 | TRBJ2-7 | TRBV2 | TGTGCCAGCAGTGAACACCAGTACGAGCAGTACTTC | CASSEHQYEQYF
- | 13 | TRBJ1-2 | TRBV5-1 | TGCGCCAGCAGCCGGGACCCGGAGGGCGGCTACACCTTC | CASSRDPEGGYTF
- | 17 | TRBJ1-1 | TRBV12-5 | TGTGCTAGTGGTTCCGGGGGGGGGCTTCTTAAACAGGGTGAAGCTTTCTTT | CASGSGGGLLKQGEAFF
- | 14 | TRBJ2-7 | TRBV4-1 | TGCGCCAGCAGCCAAGCAGGGGTTAAGAACGAGCAGTACTTC | CASSQAGVKNEQYF
TRBD1 | 16 | TRBJ2-7 | TRBV13 | TGTGCCAGCAGCTTAAAGACAACAGGGGGTCGCTACGAGCAGTACTTC | CASSLKTTGGRYEQYF
- | 15 | TRBJ1-5 | TRBV4-1 | TGCGCCAGCAGCGACAGACAGGTGAGCAATCAGCCCCAGCATTTT | CASSDRQVSNQPQHF
- | 14 | TRBJ2-7 | TRBV25-1 | TGTGCCAGCAGTGGGATAACAGGTCCAGGCGAGCAGTACTTC | CASSGITGPGEQYF
- | 16 | TRBJ1-1 | TRBV30 | TGTGCCTGGAGTCTGCAGGGTAAGCTGGAGAATACTGAAGCTTTCTTT | CAWSLQGKLENTEAFF
TRBD2 | 15 | TRBJ2-7 | TRBV4-2 | TGTGCCAGCAGCCAAGATGGGACTAGCTCCTACGAGCAGTACTTC | CASSQDGTSSYEQYF
- | 13 | TRBJ1-1 | TRBV4-2 | TGTGCCAGCAGCCAAGACTGGACATATGAAGCTTTCTTT | CASSQDWTYEAFF
- | 17 | TRBJ2-3 | TRBV2 | TGTGCCAGCAGTGAAGTCCCAGGGCCAATGAACACAGATACGCAGTATTTT | CASSEVPGPMNTDTQYF
- | 14 | TRBJ1-2 | TRBV9 | TGTGCCAGCAGCGTAGGGGGGGAAGACTATGGCTACACCTTC | CASSVGGEDYGYTF
TRBD1 | 15 | TRBJ2-7 | TRBV30 | TGTGCCTGGAGTGTAGGCACAGGGGGCTGGTACGAGCAGTACTTC | CAWSVGTGGWYEQYF
TRBD1 | 15 | TRBJ1-2 | TRBV4-1 | TGCGCCAGCAGCCCCCTCGGCAGGGGGGCCTATGGCTACACCTTC | CASSPLGRGAYGYTF
TRBD2 | 15 | TRBJ2-1 | TRBV7-6 | TGTGCCAGCAGCTTCGACGGACTAGCTTGGGAAGAGCAGTTCTTC | CASSFDGLAWEEQFF
- | 14 | TRBJ1-1 | TRBV7-2 | TGTGCCAGCAGCACGCAGGGCGTGAGCACTGAAGCTTTCTTT | CASSTQGVSTEAFF
- | 15 | TRBJ2-7 | TRBV6-5 | TGTGCCAGCAGTTATCGACCGGAAGGGAGTTACGAGCAGTACTTC | CASSYRPEGSYEQYF
- | 15 | TRBJ1-6 | TRBV6-5 | TGTGCCAGCAGTTCAACGGGGGGGGAAGGTTCACCCCTCCACTTT | CASSSTGGEGSPLHF
- | 12 | TRBJ1-5 | TRBV25-1 | TGTGCCAGCAGTGAATGGGGCGAGCCCCAGCATTTT | CASSEWGEPQHF
TRBD1 | 16 | TRBJ1-6 | TRBV7-2 | TGTGCCAGCAGCTTACGGACAGGGGGCTCGGGTTCACCCCTCCACTTT | CASSLRTGGSGSPLHF
- | 14 | TRBJ2-3 | TRBV5-1 | TGCGCCAGCAGCTTGGAGCGCACTTCAGATACGCAGTATTTT | CASSLERTSDTQYF
TRBD1 | 14 | TRBJ1-1 | TRBV5-1 | TGCGCCAGCAGCTTGGAGGGGGCAGGTACTGAAGCTTTCTTT | CASSLEGAGTEAFF
TRBD1 | 14 | TRBJ2-7 | TRBV6-1 | TGTGCCAGCAGTAGGGACAGGGTCGTCTACGAGCAGTACTTC | CASSRDRVVYEQYF
TRBD2 | 14 | TRBJ2-1 | TRBV30 | TGTGCCTGGAGTCTAGCGGGAGTAATAAATGAGCAGTTCTTC | CAWSLAGVINEQFF